This T cell receptor (beta chain) originates from a study of T-cell reconstitution after alpha-beta-depleted transplantation in children. A library of TCRbeta sequences, prepared with unique molecular identifiers, was generated. One entry per CDR3 protein results from TCRdb running MiXCR on the PCR reads. The table shows a few hundred thousand distinct CDR3 sequences, with around 17% occurring only once. The sequences come from PBMCs from the stem cell graft donor, collected from the stem cell graft. The receptor was isolated from a human donor who donated a stem cell graft to a child with acute lymphoblastic leukemia.

The DNA of the CDR3 is TGTGCCAGCAGCCCGGAAACAGTTGGCTACACCTTC. Translating it yields CASSPETVGYTF. J is TRBJ1-2 and V is TRBV7-8, with no clear D. With 5 bases removed from V and 7 bases from J, the gap between germline ends came to 11 bases. The CDR3 runs 12 residues. From germline, CDR1 is SGHVS and CDR2 FQNEAQ.